The entry below gives a single TCR beta chain sequence along with its context. J lost 14 bases, V lost 0 bases, and 6 bases had no gene match. Germline-derived CDR1 and CDR2 are MNHEY and SVGAGI. This CDR3 contains 14 residues. As originally analysed: Researchers report that nucleated cell counts were estimated from reference gene primer amplification. Profiling relied on immunoSEQ multiplex PCR, and the TCRdb table lists in-frame clones only, not all of them. The V and J calls and the clone size are those of that table, but D and trimming were determined from the DNA. The top ten hold more than 3% of the sample, which has approximately 34,000 clones, roughly 90% seen once. These data are taken from a study of blood T cell repertoires in COVID-19. Turning to the study itself: Some COVID-19 samples were acute and others convalescent; all came from the United States, Italy and Spain. Sources were T cells, B-cell-depleted T cells, or PBMCs; the material itself was cDNA or gDNA.

The chain combines TRBV6-5 with TRBJ2-5; TRBD2 matches at 13 bases. The sequence came from a man in his sixties with acute or convalescent COVID-19. The sample taken for sequencing was peripheral blood. The CDR3 spells CASSYSTSGRAFYF. The DNA of the CDR3 is TGTGCCAGCAGTTACTCTACTAGCGGGAGGGCCTTTTACTTC.